The 27 T cell receptor beta chains below all came from one sample that was sequenced in a study of blood T cells in healthy people across ages. Together with a sample-barcoded 5' primer, a J-beta primer mix was included in a second PCR lasting roughly 6 to 12 cycles. TCRdb re-called the 5' RACE reads through MiXCR, storing one row per CDR3 protein. Of 700,000 or so distinct CDR3 sequences listed, about 24% were seen once; the top ten hold roughly 22%. The sample comprised blood. These receptor sequences come from a man in his 70s in good health.

The chain combines TRBV20-1 with TRBJ1-1, with 7 bases matching TRBD1. This CDR3 has 15 residues. CDR1 is DFQATT and CDR2 is SNEGSKA in the germline V gene (reference sequence). Trimming at V came to 3 bases and at J to 6 bases, leaving 13 bases not matched to a gene. CDR3 residues: CSASGTARTNAEAFF. The CDR3 region has the DNA TGCAGTGCTAGTGGGACAGCCCGAACAAACGCTGAAGCTTTCTTT.

A single count supports this clonotype. This chain links TRBV7-2 with TRBJ2-5, with unresolved D. V was shortened by 7 bases and J by 3 bases, with 6 bases between the two germline ends. Germline V gene sequence: CDR1 SGHTA, CDR2 FQGNSA. The CDR3 is made up of 11 amino acids. The CDR3 region is CASTAEETQYF. CDR3 sequence (DNA): TGTGCCAGCACCGCAGAAGAGACCCAGTACTTC.

The chain joins TRBV5-5 to TRBJ2-7, with TRBD1 matching over 7 bases. Germline V gives CDR1 SGHKS, CDR2 YYEKEE (reference sequence). The CDR3 loop spans 14 amino acids. The junction had 3 bases not matched to a gene; V was cut back by 0 bases and J by 3 bases. For the CDR3, the DNA is TGTGCCAGCAGCTTGGGGGACAGTCGCTACGAGCAGTACTTC. Its translation is CASSLGDSRYEQYF.

This clonotype was picked up a small number of times. The V gene is TRBV7-3, the J gene TRBJ2-1, with TRBD2 as a possible D gene (5 bases). This CDR3 comprises 13 residues. Looked up from germline, CDR1 is SGHTA and CDR2 is FQGTGA. V was clipped by 5 bases and J by 7 bases, with 12 bases between them. The DNA for the CDR3 is TGTGCCAGCAGCCCCGGGGTATGGAATGAGCAGTTCTTC. Translation gives CASSPGVWNEQFF.

This clonotype was observed a handful of times. The gene calls are TRBV6-5 and TRBJ2-1, with D perhaps matching TRBD1 or TRBD2 (7 bases each). V was clipped by 1 base and J by 9 bases, with 31 bases between them. The CDR3 is made up of 20 amino acids. The germline V gene has CDR1 MNHEY and CDR2 SVGAGI. The CDR3 DNA follows: TGTGCCAGCAGTTACTGGAGGTCGGAGGGGGCCGGACTAGGTATTCGTGAGCAGTTCTTC. It specifies CASSYWRSEGAGLGIREQFF.

This clonotype came up a few times. J is TRBJ1-5 and V is TRBV20-1; D not resolved. Trimming left V 0 bases short and J 2 bases short, with 8 bases between. CDR1 is DFQATT, CDR2 SNEGSKA, per germline (reference sequence). The CDR3 totals 14 residues. The CDR3, as DNA: TGCAGTGCTAGAGAGGAGGCCGGCAATCAGCCCCAGCATTTT. Its protein is CSAREEAGNQPQHF.

This clonotype was seen more than once but under ten times. The chain combines TRBV27 with TRBJ2-7, with TRBD1 as a possible D gene (5 bases). The length of the CDR3 is 16 residues. V was cut by 3 bases and J by 0 bases, with 15 bases left in between. Per the germline V gene, CDR1 is MNHEY and CDR2 is SMNVEV (reference sequence). DNA of the CDR3: TGTGCCAGCAGTTTGCTAGGGGCCACAAGCTCCTACGAGCAGTACTTC. It codes for CASSLLGATSSYEQYF.

The chain employs TRBV7-2 and TRBJ2-1; 10 bases align to TRBD2. Trimming at V came to 5 bases and at J to 4 bases, leaving 8 bases not matched to a gene. In germline, CDR1 is SGHTA, CDR2 FQGNSA. The CDR3 runs 16 residues. CDR3 region: CASSELAGRVYNEQFF. DNA of the CDR3: TGTGCCAGCAGCGAACTAGCGGGGCGAGTTTACAATGAGCAGTTCTTC.

The V and J genes are TRBV3-1 and TRBJ1-1, with D unresolved. Between the trimmed V and J ends, which lost 4 bases and 6 bases, there was a span of 12 bases. The CDR3 is made up of 13 amino acids. CDR1 and CDR2 (germline): LGHDT, YNNKEL (reference sequence). The CDR3 DNA is TGTGCCAGCAGCCCTAAGACCGGGCCTGAAGCTTTCTTT. It encodes CASSPKTGPEAFF.

This clonotype has only a few counts. V usage is TRBV19 and J usage is TRBJ2-6, with a tentative D call TRBD1 (5 bases). This CDR3 has 17 amino acids. The ends were cut back, 6 bases at V and 2 bases at J, with 17 bases in the middle. CDR1 and CDR2 (germline): LNHDA, SQIVND (reference sequence). The CDR3 region has the DNA TGTGCCAGTAGCCTCGGTTGGGGCGCGGCTGGGGCCAACGTCCTGACTTTC. Translation: CASSLGWGAAGANVLTF.

J is TRBJ1-5 and V is TRBV7-2; D not certain. Germline-derived CDR1 and CDR2 are SGHTA and FQGNSA. With 2 bases removed from V and 6 bases from J, the gap between germline ends came to 17 bases. The CDR3 is 16 residues long. In nucleotides, the CDR3 is TGTGCCAGCAGCTTAAGAGGACGGACCCCCCGTCAGCCCCAGCATTTT. This sequence encodes CASSLRGRTPRQPQHF.

This clonotype appeared a few times. J is TRBJ2-3 and V is TRBV20-1; perhaps D is TRBD1 or TRBD2 (5 bases each). This CDR3 has 14 residues. Between the trimmed V and J ends, which lost 0 bases and 4 bases, there was a span of 11 bases. Germline CDR1 is DFQATT and CDR2 is SNEGSKA (reference sequence). DNA of the CDR3: TGCAGTGCTAGAGAGGTTAGGGGAGCAGATACGCAGTATTTT. This codes for CSAREVRGADTQYF.

This sequence joins TRBV3-1 and TRBJ2-3; tentative D call: TRBD2 (6 bases). Germline lookup yields CDR1 LGHDT and CDR2 YNNKEL (reference sequence). V was cut by 1 base and J by 4 bases, with 15 bases left in between. This CDR3 region has 16 residues. As DNA, the CDR3 is TGTGCCAGCAGCCAAGCGGGGGTGTATCAGGCAGATACGCAGTATTTT. Its translation is CASSQAGVYQADTQYF.

The chain carries TRBV30 and TRBJ1-5; perhaps TRBD1 as D (6 bases). Trimming shortened V by 2 bases and J by 4 bases, and 12 bases separated the two germline ends. This CDR3 has 14 amino acids. The germline V gene encodes CDR1 GTSNPN and CDR2 SVGIG (reference sequence). The CDR3 sequence is CAWSIGGQNQPQHF. Written as DNA, the CDR3 is TGTGCCTGGAGTATCGGGGGGCAAAATCAGCCCCAGCATTTT.

The gene calls are TRBV20-1 and TRBJ2-1; either TRBD1 or TRBD2 may fit D (5 bases each). The CDR3 length is 15 residues. The V and J ends lost 1 base and 4 bases respectively, with 14 bases between them. CDR1 DFQATT and CDR2 SNEGSKA come from the germline V gene (reference sequence). The DNA for the CDR3 is TGCAGTGCTAGAGTTGGGAGTACAGGATACAATGAGCAGTTCTTC. It specifies CSARVGSTGYNEQFF.

This clonotype has just a few counts. The chain links TRBV7-2 to TRBJ2-1; tentative D call: TRBD1 (5 bases). The CDR3 covers 15 residues. Germline V CDR1 and CDR2: SGHTA, FQGNSA. Trimming pared 1 base from V and 4 bases from J, leaving 11 bases between. The CDR3 loop reads CASSLGGHPYNEQFF. For the CDR3, the DNA is TGTGCCAGCAGCTTAGGGGGCCACCCTTACAATGAGCAGTTCTTC.

The CDR3 DNA is TGCAGTGCTAGGAGCTACGAGCAGTACTTC. Translation: CSARSYEQYF. The J gene is TRBJ2-5, the V gene TRBV20-1; D not certain. TRBJ2-7 explains the end of the DNA better; the J call may be wrong. CDR1 is DFQATT and CDR2 is SNEGSKA in the germline V gene (reference sequence). The CDR3 is 10 amino acids.

The chain carries TRBV5-1 and TRBJ2-7, with TRBD1 matching 7 bases. The germline V gene has CDR1 SGHRS and CDR2 YFSETQ. The CDR3 runs to 15 residues. V lost 2 bases, J lost 3 bases, and 8 bases stayed unmatched. In DNA, the CDR3 is TGCGCCAGCAGCTTTTTTGCCTCAGGGGGCTACGAGCAGTACTTC. This codes for CASSFFASGGYEQYF.

The J gene is TRBJ1-2, the V gene TRBV6-5; possibly TRBD1 for D (5 bases). The V gene's germline CDR1 is MNHEY and CDR2 SVGAGI. V was pared by 3 bases and J by 8 bases, with 19 bases between. The CDR3 is 15 amino acids. The CDR3 loop reads CASSYSPAGPGGYTF. CDR3 bases: TGTGCCAGCAGTTATTCGCCGGCGGGACCAGGGGGCTACACCTTC.

Note on this clonotype: The conserved closing phenylalanine or tryptophan is absent in this CDR3, likely reflecting a read error. The rearrangement joins TRBV6-4 to TRBJ1-2; TRBD1 aligns across 11 bases. Germline V gene sequence: CDR1 MRHNA, CDR2 SNTAGT. The CDR3 has 16 amino acids. With V trimmed by 5 bases and J by 7 bases, 12 bases remained unmatched. The CDR3 sequence: CASSPIPGQGVGGYTV. For the CDR3, the DNA is TGTGCCAGCAGTCCAATCCCGGGACAGGGGGTAGGTGGCTACACCGTC.

The gene calls are TRBV7-9 and TRBJ1-1, with D unresolved. Trimming shortened V by 7 bases and J by 1 base, and 13 bases separated the two germline ends. CDR3 size: 14 residues. Germline V gene data show CDR1 as SEHNR and CDR2 as FQNEAQ (reference sequence). Here the CDR3 reads CASNPAARNTEAFF. As DNA, the CDR3 is TGTGCCAGCAACCCCGCGGCCAGGAACACTGAAGCTTTCTTT.

This clonotype was observed many times. In DNA form, the CDR3 reads TGTGCCAGCAGTGATACAGGGGCCCTCGACAATGAGCAGTTCTTC. This gives the protein CASSDTGALDNEQFF. This chain uses TRBV9 with TRBJ2-1; 7 nucleotides align to TRBD1. Germline lookup yields CDR1 SGDLS and CDR2 YYNGEE. V trimming: 5 bases; J trimming: 5 bases; junction bases outside the gene matches: 10. This CDR3 is 15 amino acids long.

This clonotype was picked up a small number of times. The chain recombines TRBV6-2 or TRBV6-3 with TRBJ1-2; D not certain. This CDR3 has 12 amino acids. Trimming took off 10 bases at V and 0 bases at J, with 9 bases between the two ends. Germline loops: CDR1 MNHEY, CDR2 SVGEGT. The CDR3 spells CATRKPNYGYTF. CDR3 DNA sequence: TGTGCCACTCGAAAGCCTAACTATGGCTACACCTTC.

The chain combines TRBV10-3 with TRBJ2-5; weak D call: TRBD1 (6 bases). The J call is in doubt because the DNA end fits TRBJ2-7 better. Germline assignment: CDR1 ENHRY and CDR2 SYGVKD. The CDR3 covers 12 residues. The CDR3: CAISAGADEQYV. The DNA for the CDR3 is TGTGCCATCAGTGCAGGGGCGGACGAGCAGTACGTC.

This clonotype was found a few times. This chain links TRBV6-1 with TRBJ2-1; possible D gene TRBD2, 6 bases. Looked up from germline, CDR1 is MNHNS and CDR2 is SASEGT. The CDR3 has 15 residues. Trimming stripped 5 bases from V and 5 bases from J, with 16 bases between. CDR3 sequence: CASSLAGGLDNEQFF. The CDR3 DNA reads TGTGCCAGCAGTCTCGCCGGAGGGCTCGACAATGAGCAGTTCTTC.

CDR3 sequence reads: CASSTYRTNRSNEQFF. The CDR3 DNA follows: TGTGCCAGCAGTACATACCGGACCAATAGGAGCAATGAGCAGTTCTTC. The chain combines TRBV6-2 or TRBV6-3 with TRBJ2-5; no clear D. The J call may be mistaken, given a closer DNA end match to TRBJ2-1. This CDR3 is 16 amino acids long. In germline, CDR1 is MNHEY, CDR2 SVGEGT.

This chain joins TRBV6-6 and TRBJ2-1; the match to TRBD1 covers 8 bases. CDR1 is MNHNY and CDR2 is SVGAGI in the germline V gene (reference sequence). The CDR3 is 12 amino acids. The J segment lost 6 bases and the V segment lost 6 bases, leaving 1 base of the junction unmatched. DNA for the CDR3: TGTGCCAGCAGGGGGACAGGCAATGAGCAGTTCTTC. This translates into CASRGTGNEQFF.